This T cell receptor (beta chain) appears in the sequencing data of a study of human T cells and chemical hapten exposure. This clonotype was observed at least ten times. Its matching antigen is unknown. One end of the junction varies from germline; a read error may be responsible. Notes on the study in general: Following DPC sensitization, TCRs present above 1 in 1000 frequency showed no change.

CDR1 SQVTM and CDR2 ANQGSEA come from the germline V gene. This CDR3 has 9 amino acids. The time point: patch test 2, 6 weeks after DPC sensitization. Treatment: therapeutic diphenylcyclopropenone sensitization with weekly scalp DPC. Blood collection happened ahead of applying each patch test. Total RNA came from unfractionated whole blood. Each CDR3 protein gets one entry after TCRdb re-called the RACE reads with MiXCR. Counted here are roughly 96,000 distinct CDR3 sequences, 9.3% occurring once; the ten biggest clones make up 2% to 2.5%. The chain carries TRBV29-1 and TRBJ2-1, with D unclear. This sequence originates from a woman in her thirties or forties with alopecia areata. Some clones in this sample may be carry-over from other donors' samples. The material sequenced was whole blood, taken in connection with sensitization to the hapten diphenylcyclopropenone (DPC). CDR3 region: CSVEGEWVF. CDR3 nucleotides: TGCAGCGTTGAAGGGGAATGGGTCTTC.